This T cell receptor beta chain was retrieved from a study of PD-1 blockade in classical Hodgkin lymphoma. V was pared by 2 bases and J by 1 base, with 6 bases of the junction left unmatched. This CDR3 is built from 16 residues. CDR1 and CDR2 (germline): ENHRY, SYGVKD. Worth noting for this clone: Its antigen is currently unknown.

Only in-frame clones appear in the TCRdb table, and some are missing; sequencing was by immunoSEQ multiplex PCR. The sample records around 40,000 clones, roughly 73% being singletons. The study, taken as a whole, reports: Patients newly diagnosed and complete responders had comparable baseline diversity. In CD4+ cells, TCR diversity went up significantly by C4D1, but in CD8+ cells it did not. Individuals who commenced nivolumab within less than 1 year of ASCT were excluded.

Exposure to brentuximab vedotin varied, and each patient had relapsed following autologous stem cell transplantation. This sequence was found in a human donor with classical Hodgkin lymphoma. Sequencing used peripheral blood mononuclear cells (PBMCs), obtained at baseline. This sequence joins TRBV10-3 and TRBJ2-5; 8 bases are a match to TRBD2. CDR3 residues: CAISERAGGPQETQYF. In DNA form, the CDR3 reads TGTGCCATCAGTGAGAGGGCGGGGGGACCCCAAGAGACCCAGTACTTC.